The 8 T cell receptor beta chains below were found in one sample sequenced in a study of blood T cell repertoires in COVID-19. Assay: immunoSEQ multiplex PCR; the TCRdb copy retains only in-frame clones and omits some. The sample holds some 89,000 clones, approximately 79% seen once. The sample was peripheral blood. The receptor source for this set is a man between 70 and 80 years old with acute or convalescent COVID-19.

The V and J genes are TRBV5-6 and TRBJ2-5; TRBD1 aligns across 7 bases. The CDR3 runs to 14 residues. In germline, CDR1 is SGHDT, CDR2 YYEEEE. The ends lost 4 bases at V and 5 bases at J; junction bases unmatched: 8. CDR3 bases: TGTGCCAGCAGCCCTACGACAGGGTGGGAGACCCAGTACTTC. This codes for CASSPTTGWETQYF.

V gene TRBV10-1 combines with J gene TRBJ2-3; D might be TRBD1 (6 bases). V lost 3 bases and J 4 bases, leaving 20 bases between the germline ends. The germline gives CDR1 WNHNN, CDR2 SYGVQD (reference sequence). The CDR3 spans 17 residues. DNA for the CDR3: TGCGCCAGCAGTGAATACAGGGAAAGTGGGAAGCCAGATACGCAGTATTTT. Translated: CASSEYRESGKPDTQYF.

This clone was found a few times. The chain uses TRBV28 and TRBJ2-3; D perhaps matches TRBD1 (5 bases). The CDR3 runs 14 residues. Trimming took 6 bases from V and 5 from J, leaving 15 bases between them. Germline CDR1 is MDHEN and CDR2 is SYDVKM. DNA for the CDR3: TGTGCCAGCAGGGACATAGAATGGGGAGATACGCAGTATTTT. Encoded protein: CASRDIEWGDTQYF.

The CDR3 DNA is TGTGCCAGCAGTTGGACTAGCGGGGTGAACACCGGGGAGCTGTTTTTT. Translating it yields CASSWTSGVNTGELFF. This chain connects TRBV6-2 or TRBV6-3 to TRBJ2-2; 12 nucleotides agree with TRBD2. This CDR3 spans 16 amino acids. Germline values: CDR1 MNHEY, CDR2 SVGEGT. Trimming took 4 bases from V and 1 from J; bases not matched to a gene: 1.

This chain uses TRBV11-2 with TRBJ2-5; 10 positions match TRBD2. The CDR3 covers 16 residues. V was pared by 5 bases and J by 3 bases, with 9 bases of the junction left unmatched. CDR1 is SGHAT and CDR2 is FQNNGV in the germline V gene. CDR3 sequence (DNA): TGTGCCAGCAGCCCAAGCGGGGGGGCTGGGGAAGAGACCCAGTACTTC. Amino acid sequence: CASSPSGGAGEETQYF.

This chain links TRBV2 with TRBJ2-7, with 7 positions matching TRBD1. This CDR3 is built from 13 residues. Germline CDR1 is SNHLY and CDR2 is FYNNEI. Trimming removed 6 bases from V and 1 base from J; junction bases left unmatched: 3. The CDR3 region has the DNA TGTGCCAGCAGCTGGGACAGTTCCTACGAGCAGTACTTC. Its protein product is CASSWDSSYEQYF.

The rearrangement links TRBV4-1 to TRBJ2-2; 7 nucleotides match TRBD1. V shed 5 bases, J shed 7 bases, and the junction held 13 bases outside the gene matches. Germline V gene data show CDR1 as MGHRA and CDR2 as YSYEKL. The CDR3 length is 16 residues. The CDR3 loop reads CASSSRQGDKDGELFF. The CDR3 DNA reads TGCGCCAGCAGCAGCAGACAGGGAGACAAGGACGGGGAGCTGTTTTTT.

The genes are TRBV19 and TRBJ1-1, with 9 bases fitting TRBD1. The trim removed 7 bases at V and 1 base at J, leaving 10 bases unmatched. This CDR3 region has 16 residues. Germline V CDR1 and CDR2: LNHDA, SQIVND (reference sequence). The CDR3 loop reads CASKGAPGQGNTEAFF. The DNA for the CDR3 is TGTGCCAGTAAGGGGGCTCCGGGACAGGGGAACACTGAAGCTTTCTTT.